This T cell receptor beta chain was identified during a study of neurological immune-mediated disorders (dated by TCRdb to the late 2010s). General notes on the study: Peripheral blood TCR-beta repertoires from patients with HTLV-I-associated myelopathy (HAM/TSP), patients with multiple sclerosis, and healthy controls were compared in the study using UMI-based sequencing. Alongside PBMC samples, the set of about 100 TCR-beta libraries contained longitudinal samples, technical triplicates, and paired CD4+ and CD8+ T-cell subsets that had been sorted. Technical triplicate libraries were sequenced to precisely calculate the variability in frequency of each individual clone. The cohort included 68 subjects: 14 with HAM/TSP, approximately 34 with multiple sclerosis, and around 20 healthy controls. Summary of the overall study and its limitations: TCR clonal expansion was highest in HAM/TSP patients and lowest in MS patients, with MS patients falling below even healthy controls. Across subjects, expanded clones never shared an identical CDR3 amino acid sequence, which suggests that the TCR-beta repertoires in every group were private.

CDR1 and CDR2 (MNHNS, SASEGT) derive from the germline V gene. The CDR3, from cysteine to phenylalanine, totals 15 residues. Only the CDR3 region is kept as DNA, spanning 45 bases read in frame from base 1. The germline V and J ends show losses of 2 bases and 5 bases respectively, and no gene match explains 7 bases of the junction. As for this clonotype: No antigen is known for it. Base qualities were left out, and no much larger clone turns up one base away.

Reading the label with the study, this specimen's time point is: technical triplicate 1. For unsorted PBMC libraries, 2 million PBMCs were used after storage in RNAlater at -80 degrees C until RNA extraction. Peripheral blood was subjected to Ficoll-Hypaque density gradient centrifugation to isolate PBMCs, which were then cryopreserved in liquid nitrogen. cDNA synthesis used template-switch 5'RACE with a primer carrying a 10-nucleotide random unique molecular identifier tagging each TCR transcript. Every sequencing run covered 15-18 subjects and yielded more than 160 million TCR-beta sequences. The RNeasy kit was used for extraction of total RNA. The KAPA Real-time Library Amplification kit was used to amplify TCR-beta VDJ regions with primers for the TCR constant region and the 5'RACE anchor. A first PCR added sample indexes and Illumina adaptors, and a second PCR then raised library yield. After Ampure bead purification, the TCR product of roughly 650 bp was size-selected on a 2% E-gel SizeSelection system. Before pooling, libraries had their quality checked on a Bioanalyzer, their concentration measured with Qubit, and their quantity determined with the Kapa Library Quantification kit. An Illumina HiSeq 2500 was used to sequence the libraries paired-end at 2 x 150 bp. To increase sequence diversity, about 25-31% phiX was spiked into each library pool. Processing in the source paper ran as follows. Quality-filtered reads were processed with the UMI-based MiGEC pipeline, and over 85% of raw TCR sequences were removed by the MiGEC pipeline during error correction. VDJ genes were aligned to IMGT germline references, and clonotypes were defined by unique CDR3 amino acid sequence plus V-J genes. Clonal expansion, Shannon diversity, and CDR3 relatedness (CalcPairwiseDistances, ClusterSamples) were evaluated with VDJtools, and phylogenetic trees were built with CLCbio workbench. A clone was classed as expanded if it had 8 or more unique UMIs, a cutoff based on coefficient-of-variation modelling across technical triplicates. TCRdb reprocessing: public reads trimmed at Q25 with fastp, clones called with MiXCR, in-frame beta chains kept. Here each entry gathers all rows of one CDR3 protein and keeps the most common genes and DNA. It is TCRdb's table, rather than the study itself, that gives the V and J calls and clone size. The sample table lists about 38,000 distinct CDR3 sequences, over 8.5% of them with a count of one. The ten largest account for roughly 3.7% of the sample.

The rearranged segments are TRBV6-1 and TRBJ2-3; a stretch of 7 junction bases matches TRBD2. Sequencing used PBMCs. The clonotype was recovered from a man aged 60 to 75 with HTLV-1-associated myelopathy (HAM/TSP). Here the CDR3 is given as CASSEIRGVRDTQYF. The DNA reads as follows: TGTGCCAGCAGTGAAATCCGGGGGGTGAGAGATACGCAGTATTTT.